This record covers a single T cell receptor beta chain. Antigen unknown. The data originate from a study of CD8+CD57+ T cells in acquired aplastic anemia. J was trimmed by 1 base and V by 1 base; bases with no gene match: 4. The CDR3 spans 15 residues. CDR1 and CDR2 (germline): SEHNR, FQNEAQ (reference sequence). Study-wide points: Significance was not reached for CD8+ Simpson's diversity between patients and controls. Sharing between patients and controls was observed for roughly 29 CD8+ CDR3 sequences.

CDR3 and TCR beta VDJ profiling relied on genomic DNA as the template. TCRdb fed the reads into MiXCR, producing one record per CDR3 protein. The table lists roughly 180,000 distinct CDR3 sequences, about 64% of them singletons. The chain is built from TRBV7-9 and TRBJ2-7; 7 bases fit TRBD1. Sequencing was carried out using sorted CD4+, CD8+, or CD8+CD57+ T cells (not recorded which) from PBMCs. This receptor was obtained from a human donor with severe aplastic anemia or a healthy control (not recorded which). CDR3: CASSLGTTGSYEQYF. CDR3 sequence (DNA): TGTGCCAGCAGCTTAGGGACGACAGGGTCCTACGAGCAGTACTTC.